This T cell receptor beta chain was documented in a study of T cell responses to AZD1222 COVID-19 vaccine. Study-level findings and limits: Mapped onto spike, vaccine-associated CD4 TCRs spanned it and were dominant at 160-218 and 743-854. There were mostly white British donors and more females than males, and clonal diversity was possibly underestimated. Baseline seropositives among AZD1222 recipients totaled only 5 to 7.

On this clone itself: What it recognizes is unknown.

The assay was immunoSEQ multiplex PCR, and TCRdb's table has in-frame clones only and misses some. The sample records around 47,000 clones, around 80% being singletons. CDR3 size: 13 residues. V was clipped by 2 bases and J by 3 bases, with 7 bases between them. Germline values: CDR1 MNHEY, CDR2 SVGEGT. The source was peripheral blood, collected 28 days after the second dose of the MenACWY control vaccine. This chain joins TRBV6-2 or TRBV6-3 and TRBJ1-2; D remains ambiguous. This receptor was obtained from an adult who received the MenACWY meningococcal vaccine as a control. CDR3 nucleotides: TGTGCCAGCAGTTACAATCCCGACTATGGCTACACCTTC. Translating it yields CASSYNPDYGYTF.